The 16 T cell receptor beta chains below were found in one sample sequenced in a study of cytomegalovirus exposure and HLA in healthy donors. The study ran its PCR with 60 Vbeta and 13 Jbeta primers. Profiling relied on immunoSEQ multiplex PCR, and the TCRdb table lists in-frame clones only, not all of them. Of roughly 89,000 clones listed, approximately 72% are singletons. The source material was PBMCs. The receptors here all came from a man under 40 in good health and CMV-seropositive.

A word on this clone: The junction departs from the called germline gene at one end, perhaps through a read error. The identical CDR3 is also encoded by other nucleotide sequences in the sample. The CDR3 reads CSSSFQGYEQYF. CDR3 bases: TGTTCCAGCAGCTTCCAGGGCTACGAGCAGTACTTC. The chain uses TRBV7-9 and TRBJ2-7; maybe TRBD1 (5 bases). CDR1 is SEHNR and CDR2 is FQNEAQ in the germline V gene (reference sequence). The CDR3 loop spans 12 amino acids. The variable domain in full, with the rest retrieved from reference TRBV7-9 and TRBJ2-7, is DTGVSQNPRHKITKRGQNVTFRCDPISEHNRLYWYRQTLGQGPEFLTYFQNEAQLEKSRLLSDRFSAERPKGSFSTLEIQRTEQGDSAMYLCSSSFQGYEQYFGPGTRLTVT.

This clone was seen a handful of times. The rearrangement joins TRBV28 to TRBJ2-5; TRBD1 aligns across 7 bases. The ends lost 6 bases at V and 0 bases at J; junction bases unmatched: 16. CDR1 and CDR2 from the germline V gene are MDHEN and SYDVKM. The CDR3 length is 18 residues. CDR3 loop: CASSEEMGTDLYQETQYF. CDR3 in DNA: TGTGCCAGCAGCGAGGAGATGGGGACAGATTTGTACCAAGAGACCCAGTACTTC.

V usage is TRBV7-9 and J usage is TRBJ2-2, with TRBD1 as a possible D gene (6 bases). The CDR3 runs to 15 residues. From germline, CDR1 is SEHNR and CDR2 FQNEAQ (reference sequence). V dropped 3 bases and J dropped 2 bases, with 10 bases sitting between them. The CDR3 DNA sequence: TGTGCCAGCAGCTTTCGGACAGTTAACACCGGGGAGCTGTTTTTT. Its protein product is CASSFRTVNTGELFF.

The V call is TRBV10-3, the J call TRBJ2-7; 10 positions agree with TRBD1. Germline loops: CDR1 ENHRY, CDR2 SYGVKD. The CDR3 is made up of 14 amino acids. J gave up 3 bases and V 11 bases, and 10 bases lay outside the gene matches. The CDR3 spells CAAKTGGAGYEQYF. CDR3 bases: TGTGCCGCTAAGACAGGGGGCGCGGGCTACGAGCAGTACTTC.

The V and J genes are TRBV19 and TRBJ2-5, with D possibly matching TRBD1 (6 bases). The CDR3 is 14 residues long. V was trimmed by 5 bases and J by 1 base, leaving 11 bases between them. CDR1 is LNHDA, CDR2 SQIVND, per germline (reference sequence). The CDR3 loop reads CASSPGTLQETQYF. The CDR3 DNA follows: TGTGCCAGTAGTCCAGGGACACTCCAAGAGACCCAGTACTTC.

The chain is built from TRBV27 and TRBJ2-5; D is possibly TRBD1 (5 bases). V was shortened by 5 bases and J by 1 base, with 11 bases between the two germline ends. CDR1 and CDR2 (germline): MNHEY, SMNVEV (reference sequence). This CDR3 comprises 14 residues. CDR3 DNA: TGTGCCAGCAGTAACCAGGGTTCCCAAGAGACCCAGTACTTC. This codes for CASSNQGSQETQYF.

The J gene is TRBJ2-7, the V gene TRBV4-2, with D unresolved. The CDR3 consists of 15 residues. Trimming removed 1 base at V and 1 base at J, with 11 bases between. Looked up from germline, CDR1 is LGHNA and CDR2 is YNFKEQ. The CDR3 protein is CASSQGADGSYEQYF. The CDR3 DNA reads TGTGCCAGCAGCCAAGGGGCCGACGGATCCTACGAGCAGTACTTC.

J is TRBJ1-5 and V is TRBV21-1; the table's D call TRBD1 went unverified against the DNA. TRBV21-1 is marked as a pseudogene. The CDR3 is 13 residues long. The CDR3 region is CASYKVGRQPQHF. The CDR3 DNA reads as TGTGCCAGTTACAAGGTGGGGCGTCAGCCCCAGCATTTT.

The J gene is TRBJ2-2, the V gene TRBV21-1; the table's D call, TRBD2, has no DNA check behind it. TRBV21-1 counts as a pseudogene. This CDR3 is 19 amino acids long. CDR3 protein: CASSKVRWKEGGNTGELFF. The CDR3 DNA follows: TGTGCCAGCAGCAAGGTCCGTTGGAAGGAGGGAGGGAACACCGGGGAGCTGTTTTTT.

The gene calls are TRBV7-8 and TRBJ2-1; the D gene is possibly TRBD2 (6 bases). Germline V CDR1 and CDR2: SGHVS, FQNEAQ. The CDR3 contains 15 residues. The ends were cut back, 5 bases at V and 4 bases at J, with 15 bases in the middle. The CDR3 sequence: CASSPNGGAYNEQFF. DNA for the CDR3: TGTGCCAGCAGCCCTAATGGAGGGGCGTACAATGAGCAGTTCTTC.

A word on this clone: Other DNA sequences in the same sample also yield this CDR3. The chain uses TRBV6-5 and TRBJ1-2; D gene uncertain. Trimming pared 5 bases from V and 9 bases from J, leaving 13 bases between. Germline V gene lookup returns CDR1 MNHEY and CDR2 SVGAGI. CDR3 length equals 12 residues. CDR3 region: CASSNRGPSYTF. The DNA for the CDR3 is TGTGCCAGCAGTAACAGAGGGCCGAGCTACACCTTC.

This chain joins TRBV13 and TRBJ1-6; D remains ambiguous. V dropped 5 bases and J dropped 5 bases, with 13 bases sitting between them. Germline values: CDR1 PRHDT, CDR2 FYEKMQ (reference sequence). The CDR3 totals 15 residues. The CDR3: CASSRLEENNSPLHF. CDR3 bases: TGTGCCAGCAGCCGCCTAGAGGAGAATAATTCACCCCTCCACTTT.

The chain employs TRBV9 and TRBJ2-3; TRBD1 agrees at 7 bases. CDR1 and CDR2 (germline): SGDLS, YYNGEE. CDR3 length: 12 amino acids. The trim removed 3 bases at V and 8 bases at J, leaving 3 bases unmatched. The CDR3 region is CASSAQGVTQYF. In DNA form, the CDR3 reads TGTGCCAGCAGCGCGCAGGGGGTTACGCAGTATTTT.

CDR3 DNA sequence: TGTGCCAGTAAACCCGGGACGAGGGGGAATCAGCCCCAGCATTTT. Translation: CASKPGTRGNQPQHF. The J gene is TRBJ1-5, the V gene TRBV19, with a possible D match to TRBD1 (6 bases). There are 15 residues in the CDR3. Trimming stripped 7 bases from V and 4 bases from J, with 17 bases between. Germline V gene lookup returns CDR1 LNHDA and CDR2 SQIVND (reference sequence).

The V and J genes are TRBV28 and TRBJ1-4; D is unclear. The CDR3 loop spans 16 amino acids. The V end was cut by 5 bases, the J end by 7 bases, with 20 bases between. CDR1 is MDHEN, CDR2 SYDVKM, per germline. CDR3 nucleotide sequence: TGTGCCAGCAGTCCGTTGATAGGGCGCGAGGGTGAAAAACTGTTTTTT. Amino acid sequence: CASSPLIGREGEKLFF.

J is TRBJ1-4 and V is TRBV9; 7 bases are a match to TRBD1. V shed 0 bases, J shed 10 bases, and the junction held 9 bases outside the gene matches. CDR3 length: 15 residues. Looked up from germline, CDR1 is SGDLS and CDR2 is YYNGEE. CDR3 amino acids: CASSVEPQGGGKLFF. As DNA, the CDR3 is TGTGCCAGCAGCGTAGAGCCCCAGGGGGGCGGAAAACTGTTTTTT.